This T cell receptor beta chain was captured by sequencing in a study of beta chain features in type 1 diabetes. Reverse transcription of all isolated RNA meant that expressed TCRB transcripts were sequenced. TCRdb keeps only in-frame clones here, not all; method: immunoSEQ multiplex PCR. The sample comprises around 690,000 clones, 9.5% to 15% of which are singletons, and over 0.1% rests with the top ten. This clone has just a few counts. Its target is not known. It was via CD45RO/CCR7/CD25/CD127/CD95/CD27 that CD4+ naive, central memory, regulatory and stem cell-like memory cells were sorted. The CDR3 covers 14 residues. The V segment lost 2 bases and the J segment 5 bases; nucleotides outside the gene matches: 5. Germline V gene lookup returns CDR1 MDHEN and CDR2 SYDVKM. Study-level points and caveats: There was a moderate but significant shortening of TCRB CDR3s in all four CD4+ subsets of Type 1 diabetes patients. Fewer junction insertions and more nucleotide deletions appeared in type 1 diabetes patients.

The V gene is TRBV28, the J gene TRBJ2-7; 8 bases fit TRBD1. The sequencing input was naive CD4+ T cells from blood. The clonotype originates from a man aged 30 to 45 with type 1 diabetes. The chain's CDR3 is CASSLQGAFHEQYF. In DNA form, the CDR3 reads TGTGCCAGCAGTTTACAGGGGGCATTCCACGAGCAGTACTTC.